This T cell receptor beta chain originates from a study of blood T cell repertoires in COVID-19. On the study more broadly: The cDNA or gDNA used as material had been derived from T cells, B-cell-depleted T cells, or PBMCs.

The CDR3 covers 13 residues. Trimming cost V 5 bases and J 6 bases; bases outside gene matches: 5. CDR1 is SGHTS, CDR2 YDEGEE, per germline. This table comes from immunoSEQ multiplex PCR, and its TCRdb copy is limited to in-frame clones, with some not included. The repertoire includes about 91,000 clones, approximately 90% of them detected once, and approximately 4.8% sits in the top ten. The receptor was derived from a woman of 80 years or more with active COVID-19. The chain is built from TRBV5-8 and TRBJ2-4, with 7 bases matching TRBD1. The sample was peripheral blood. The CDR3 region has the DNA TGTGCCAGCAGGCGGACAGGAGTAAACATTCAGTACTTC. Residues: CASRRTGVNIQYF.